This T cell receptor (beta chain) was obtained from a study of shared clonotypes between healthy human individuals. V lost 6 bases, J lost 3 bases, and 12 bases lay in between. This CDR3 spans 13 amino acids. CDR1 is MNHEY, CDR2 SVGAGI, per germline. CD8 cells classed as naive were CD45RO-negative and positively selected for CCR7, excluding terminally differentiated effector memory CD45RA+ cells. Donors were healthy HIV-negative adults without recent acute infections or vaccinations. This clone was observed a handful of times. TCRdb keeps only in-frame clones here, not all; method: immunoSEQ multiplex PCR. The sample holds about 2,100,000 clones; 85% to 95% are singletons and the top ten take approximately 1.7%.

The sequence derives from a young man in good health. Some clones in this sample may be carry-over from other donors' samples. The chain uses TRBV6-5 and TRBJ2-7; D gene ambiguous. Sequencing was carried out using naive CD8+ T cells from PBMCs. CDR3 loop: CASRKASGYEQYF. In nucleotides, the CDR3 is TGTGCCAGCAGGAAAGCATCGGGCTACGAGCAGTACTTC.